This is a list of T cell receptor beta chains from one sample in a study of blood T cell repertoires in COVID-19. Sequencing was performed with immunoSEQ multiplex PCR; in TCRdb, only in-frame clones are kept and a portion is missing. This table holds about 300,000 clones, 86% found once. Specimen: peripheral blood. Every receptor here comes from a woman aged 45-59 years with acute or convalescent COVID-19. The CDR3 runs from the conserved cysteine through the conserved F or W. The order of the fields is D gene, clone size, J gene, V gene, CDR3 protein, CDR3 DNA. A D gene is named only where the DNA matches it firmly. Some rows mark clone size as missing; the rest say once, few, many or name a class of expanded clone.

TRBD2,NA,TRBJ2-3,TRBV28,CASSFPGLAGYTQYF,TGTGCCAGCAGTTTCCCGGGACTAGCGGGATATACGCAGTATTTT
NA,NA,TRBJ2-1,TRBV1,CTSSQDQERASYNEQFF,TGCACCAGCAGCCAAGATCAGGAACGTGCTTCCTACAATGAGCAGTTCTTC
NA,NA,TRBJ2-7,TRBV5-6,CASSLKQGDEQYF,TGTGCCAGCAGCTTGAAACAGGGCGACGAGCAGTACTTC
TRBD1,NA,TRBJ2-3,TRBV27,CASSSQGQDRADTQYF,TGTGCCAGCAGTTCGCAGGGACAGGATAGGGCAGATACGCAGTATTTT
TRBD2,NA,TRBJ2-7,TRBV27,CASSLNLGTSGNYEQYF,TGTGCCAGCAGTTTAAACCTTGGGACTAGCGGGAACTACGAGCAGTACTTC
TRBD2,NA,TRBJ2-7,TRBV3-1/TRBV3-2,CASSLREANEQYF,TGTGCCAGCAGCCTCCGGGAGGCGAACGAGCAGTACTTC
TRBD2,NA,TRBJ2-1,TRBV14,CASSQDEGLPTSWNEQFF,TGTGCCAGCAGCCAAGATGAGGGACTACCAACGTCGTGGAATGAGCAGTTCTTC
NA,once,TRBJ2-1,TRBV9,CASSVGWTDNEQFF,TGTGCCAGCAGCGTCGGCTGGACAGACAATGAGCAGTTCTTC
TRBD1,NA,TRBJ1-3,TRBV7-8,CASSSMGQASSGNTIYF,TGTGCCAGCAGCTCGATGGGACAGGCCAGCTCTGGAAACACCATATATTTT
NA,once,TRBJ2-7,TRBV27,CASSLTGSPYEQYF,TGTGCCAGCAGTTTAACGGGATCCCCCTACGAGCAGTACTTC
TRBD1,NA,TRBJ2-4,TRBV6-2/TRBV6-3,CASSFPGQAKAQYF,TGTGCCAGCAGTTTTCCGGGACAGGCCAAGGCTCAGTACTTC
TRBD1,NA,TRBJ2-4,TRBV19,CASKDRATVIGIQYF,TGTGCCAGTAAGGACAGGGCCACCGTAATAGGGATTCAGTACTTC
TRBD2,NA,TRBJ2-3,TRBV6-5,CASSYALAGSDTQYF,TGTGCCAGCAGTTACGCCCTAGCGGGATCAGATACGCAGTATTTT
TRBD1,NA,TRBJ1-3,TRBV2,CASSRDRGSIYF,TGTGCCAGCAGTCGGGACAGGGGGTCCATATATTTT
TRBD2,NA,TRBJ2-1,TRBV29-1,CSVNQGLARGGFF,TGCAGCGTCAACCAGGGACTAGCGCGAGGGGGGTTCTTC
NA,NA,TRBJ2-2,TRBV5-1,CASSFGAAVTGELFF,TGCGCCAGCAGCTTCGGAGCAGCGGTCACCGGGGAGCTGTTTTTT
TRBD1,few,TRBJ2-7,TRBV5-1,CASRPGQGAEEQYF,TGCGCCAGCCGGCCGGGACAGGGGGCTGAGGAGCAGTACTTC
TRBD1,once,TRBJ1-5,TRBV29-1,CSVVLGGGQPQHF,TGCAGCGTTGTGTTAGGGGGCGGTCAGCCCCAGCATTTT
TRBD2,NA,TRBJ2-1,TRBV7-7,CASSPSGSSYNEQFF,TGTGCCAGCAGCCCTAGCGGGAGCTCCTACAATGAGCAGTTCTTC
TRBD1,NA,TRBJ2-5,TRBV27,CASSPGDRGVGETQYF,TGTGCCAGCAGTCCCGGGGACAGGGGGGTTGGAGAGACCCAGTACTTC
TRBD1,NA,TRBJ1-5,TRBV24-1,CATSETGKGNQPQHF,TGTGCCACCAGTGAGACAGGGAAGGGCAATCAGCCCCAGCATTTT
NA,NA,TRBJ1-1,TRBV18,CASSPRSRDTEAFF,TGTGCCAGCTCACCACGCAGCAGGGACACTGAAGCTTTCTTT
NA,NA,TRBJ1-2,TRBV7-8,CASSLNRDNYGYTF,TGTGCCAGCAGCTTAAACAGGGACAACTATGGCTACACCTTC
TRBD1,NA,TRBJ2-4,TRBV6-5,CASKQGSRNIQYF,TGTGCCAGCAAACAGGGGTCTCGAAACATTCAGTACTTC
TRBD1,NA,TRBJ1-2,TRBV24-1,CATSDQNRGAPWAHGYTF,TGTGCCACCAGTGACCAGAACAGGGGGGCCCCTTGGGCTCATGGCTACACCTTC
TRBD2,few,TRBJ2-2,TRBV5-1,CASSARLAGITGELFF,TGCGCCAGCAGCGCCCGACTAGCGGGAATTACCGGGGAGCTGTTTTTT
NA,NA,TRBJ2-3,TRBV7-3,CASTPGLGVTDTQYF,TGTGCCAGCACCCCCGGACTTGGGGTCACAGATACGCAGTATTTT
NA,NA,TRBJ2-4,TRBV6-5,CASSSLRSIQYF,TGTGCCAGCAGTTCCCTAAGAAGCATTCAGTACTTC
TRBD1,NA,TRBJ2-7,TRBV5-1,CASKGQGAAYEQYF,TGCGCCAGCAAGGGACAGGGGGCCGCCTACGAGCAGTACTTC
TRBD2,NA,TRBJ2-1,TRBV2,CASSGTSVYNEQFF,TGTGCCAGCTCCGGGACTAGCGTATACAATGAGCAGTTCTTC
NA,NA,TRBJ2-4,TRBV2,CASGVLPTGNIQYF,TGTGCCAGCGGGGTACTCCCAACAGGAAACATTCAGTACTTC
TRBD2,NA,TRBJ2-1,TRBV5-1,CASSLQGLAGYNEQFF,TGCGCCAGCAGCTTACAAGGACTAGCGGGCTACAATGAGCAGTTCTTC
TRBD1,once,TRBJ1-4,TRBV3-1/TRBV3-2,CASRGTGGFNEKLFF,TGTGCCAGTAGAGGGACAGGGGGATTTAATGAAAAACTGTTTTTT
NA,NA,TRBJ2-7,TRBV5-8,CASSLDRGGDSSYEQYF,TGTGCCAGCAGCTTGGACCGAGGCGGGGATAGCTCCTACGAGCAGTACTTC
TRBD1,NA,TRBJ1-3,TRBV5-4,CASSLVEGAGGNTIYF,TGTGCCAGCAGCTTGGTGGAGGGGGCAGGAGGAAACACCATATATTTT
TRBD1,few,TRBJ2-7,TRBV6-5,CASSPGQGLYEQYF,TGTGCCAGCAGTCCCGGACAGGGCCTCTACGAGCAGTACTTC
NA,NA,TRBJ2-5,TRBV29-1,CSVYSGQETQYF,TGCAGCGTTTACAGCGGACAAGAGACCCAGTACTTC
NA,NA,TRBJ2-2,TRBV6-6,CASSPPVGNTGELFF,TGTGCCAGCAGTCCGCCCGTCGGGAACACCGGGGAGCTGTTTTTT
TRBD1,NA,TRBJ2-5,TRBV5-1,CASSGTDQETQYF,TGCGCCAGCAGCGGGACAGACCAAGAGACCCAGTACTTC
TRBD1,NA,TRBJ1-1,TRBV7-9,CASSPTGVNTEAFF,TGTGCCAGCAGCCCGACAGGGGTGAACACTGAAGCTTTCTTT
TRBD1,NA,TRBJ1-2,TRBV3-1/TRBV3-2,CASSQGPGGSPRYTF,TGTGCCAGCAGCCAAGGGCCAGGGGGCTCGCCACGCTACACCTTC
NA,NA,TRBJ1-5,TRBV10-3,CAISESGVQPQHF,TGTGCCATCAGTGAGTCAGGGGTTCAGCCCCAGCATTTT
NA,NA,TRBJ2-1,TRBV6-1,CASSELSGASSYNEQFF,TGTGCCAGCAGTGAACTGTCGGGAGCGAGCTCCTACAATGAGCAGTTCTTC
TRBD1,NA,TRBJ2-5,TRBV7-9,CASSYGRGETQYF,TGTGCCAGCAGCTACGGCAGGGGGGAGACCCAGTACTTC
TRBD2,few,TRBJ2-5,TRBV7-2,CASRSSGTGGWETQYF,TGTGCCAGCAGATCCTCCGGGACCGGGGGGTGGGAGACCCAGTACTTC
NA,NA,TRBJ1-1,TRBV7-2,CASSLWSLNTEAFF,TGTGCCAGCAGCTTGTGGAGCTTGAACACTGAAGCTTTCTTT
NA,NA,TRBJ2-2,TRBV24-1,CATSRQALNTGELFF,TGTGCCACCAGTCGACAGGCCTTGAACACCGGGGAGCTGTTTTTT
NA,few,TRBJ2-1,TRBV3-1/TRBV3-2,CASSQAGSGQGGWDEQFF,TGTGCCAGCAGCCAGGCTGGGTCTGGGCAGGGGGGTTGGGATGAGCAGTTCTTC
TRBD1,NA,TRBJ1-2,TRBV10-3,CAISELTGSSNYGYTF,TGTGCCATCAGTGAGTTGACAGGGAGCTCTAACTATGGCTACACCTTC
NA,NA,TRBJ1-1,TRBV6-1,CASSEEAGSWTEAFF,TGTGCCAGCAGTGAAGAGGCAGGTTCGTGGACTGAAGCTTTCTTT
TRBD2,NA,TRBJ2-2,TRBV14,CASSLGTSGRSGELFF,TGTGCCAGCAGCCTTGGGACTAGCGGGAGATCCGGGGAGCTGTTTTTT
NA,NA,TRBJ1-6,TRBV28,CASRQGPSPLHF,TGTGCCAGCAGGCAGGGCCCGTCACCCCTCCACTTT
NA,NA,TRBJ1-2,TRBV24-1,CATSENDRREGYTF,TGTGCCACCAGTGAAAACGACAGAAGGGAAGGCTACACCTTC
TRBD1,NA,TRBJ2-1,TRBV15,CATSSHGTGNEQFF,TGTGCCACCAGCAGTCACGGGACAGGCAATGAGCAGTTCTTC
TRBD2,NA,TRBJ2-5,TRBV5-1,CASSPGGAGETQYF,TGCGCCAGCAGCCCGGGGGGGGCTGGGGAGACCCAGTACTTC
NA,once,TRBJ2-7,TRBV10-3,CAISDYGGASYEQYF,TGTGCCATCAGTGATTATGGGGGGGCAAGTTACGAGCAGTACTTC
TRBD2,few,TRBJ2-7,TRBV19,CASSPSLSSGRGYEQYF,TGTGCCAGTAGTCCTAGTCTCTCTAGCGGGAGAGGGTACGAGCAGTACTTC
NA,NA,TRBJ1-3,TRBV5-1,CASSEQGFSGNTIYF,TGCGCCAGCAGCGAACAGGGATTCTCTGGAAACACCATATATTTT
TRBD1,NA,TRBJ2-2,TRBV24-1,CATSDSRTGAAGELFF,TGTGCCACCAGTGATTCCCGGACAGGGGCGGCCGGGGAGCTGTTTTTT